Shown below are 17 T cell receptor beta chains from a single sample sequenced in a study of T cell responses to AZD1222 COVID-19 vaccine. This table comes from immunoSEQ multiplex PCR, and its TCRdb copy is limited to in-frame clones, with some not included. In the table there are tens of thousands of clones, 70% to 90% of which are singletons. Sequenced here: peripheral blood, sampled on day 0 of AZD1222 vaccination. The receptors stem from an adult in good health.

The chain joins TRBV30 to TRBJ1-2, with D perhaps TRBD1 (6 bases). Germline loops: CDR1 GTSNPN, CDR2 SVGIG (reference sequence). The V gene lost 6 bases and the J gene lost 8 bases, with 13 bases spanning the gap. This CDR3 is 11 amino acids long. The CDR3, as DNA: TGTGCCTGTCGGAGGGGGGGAGGCTACACCTTC. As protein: CACRRGGGYTF.

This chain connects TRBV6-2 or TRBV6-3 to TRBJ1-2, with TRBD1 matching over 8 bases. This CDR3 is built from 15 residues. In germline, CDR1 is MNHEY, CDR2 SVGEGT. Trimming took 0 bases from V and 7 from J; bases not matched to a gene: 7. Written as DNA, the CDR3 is TGTGCCAGCAGTTACTCGAGCGGACAGGGTCGTGGCTACACCTTC. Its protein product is CASSYSSGQGRGYTF.

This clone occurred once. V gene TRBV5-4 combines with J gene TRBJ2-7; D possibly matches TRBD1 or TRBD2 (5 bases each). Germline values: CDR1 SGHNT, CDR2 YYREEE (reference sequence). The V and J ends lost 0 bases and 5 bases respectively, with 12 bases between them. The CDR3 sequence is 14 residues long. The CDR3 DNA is TGTGCCAGCAGCTTGGGGGGGATCCCCAACGAGCAGTACTTC. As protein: CASSLGGIPNEQYF.

CDR3 in amino acids: CACPRGYNEQFF. As DNA, the CDR3 is TGTGCCTGCCCACGTGGCTACAATGAGCAGTTCTTC. V and J are TRBV30 and TRBJ2-1; D uncertain. There are 12 residues in the CDR3. Per the germline V gene, CDR1 is GTSNPN and CDR2 is SVGIG (reference sequence). The germline V and J ends were trimmed by 6 bases and 3 bases, with 9 bases remaining between them.

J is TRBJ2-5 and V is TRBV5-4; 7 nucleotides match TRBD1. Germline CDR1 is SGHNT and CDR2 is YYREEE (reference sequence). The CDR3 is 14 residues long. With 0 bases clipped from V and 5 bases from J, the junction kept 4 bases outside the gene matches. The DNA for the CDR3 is TGTGCCAGCAGCTTGGTACAGGGGCCGGAGACCCAGTACTTC. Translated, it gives CASSLVQGPETQYF. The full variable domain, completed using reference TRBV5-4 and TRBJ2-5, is ETGVTQSPTHLIKTRGQQVTLRCSSQSGHNTVSWYQQALGQGPQFIFQYYREEENGRGNFPPRFSGLQFPNYSSELNVNALELDDSALYLCASSLVQGPETQYFGPGTRLLVL.

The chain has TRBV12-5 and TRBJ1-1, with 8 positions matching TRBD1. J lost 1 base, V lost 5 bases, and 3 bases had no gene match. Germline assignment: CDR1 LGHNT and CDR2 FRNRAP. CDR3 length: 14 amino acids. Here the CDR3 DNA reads TGTGCTAGTGGTCCCGGGACAGGGAACACTGAAGCTTTCTTT. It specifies CASGPGTGNTEAFF.

The CDR3 region has the DNA TGTGCCAGCAGCCAGTTATCCGGGACAGGGGGAAATGGCTACACCTTC. Protein product: CASSQLSGTGGNGYTF. The V call is TRBV28, the J call TRBJ1-2; 11 positions agree with TRBD1. Germline V gene sequence: CDR1 MDHEN, CDR2 SYDVKM. This CDR3 spans 16 amino acids. The V segment lost 6 bases and the J segment 6 bases; nucleotides outside the gene matches: 12.

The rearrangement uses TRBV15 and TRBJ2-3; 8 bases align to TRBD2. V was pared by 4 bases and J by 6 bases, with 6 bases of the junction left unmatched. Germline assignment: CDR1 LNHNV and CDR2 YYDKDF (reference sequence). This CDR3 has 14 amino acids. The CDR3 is CATSIGLASDTQYF. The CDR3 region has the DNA TGTGCCACCAGCATCGGACTAGCCTCGGATACGCAGTATTTT.

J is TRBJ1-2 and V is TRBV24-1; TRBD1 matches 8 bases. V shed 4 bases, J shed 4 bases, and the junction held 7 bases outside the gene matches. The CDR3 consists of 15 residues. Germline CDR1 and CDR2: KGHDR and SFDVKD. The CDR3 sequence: CATSDTRTGPYGYTF. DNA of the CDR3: TGTGCCACCAGTGACACTCGGACAGGGCCCTATGGCTACACCTTC.

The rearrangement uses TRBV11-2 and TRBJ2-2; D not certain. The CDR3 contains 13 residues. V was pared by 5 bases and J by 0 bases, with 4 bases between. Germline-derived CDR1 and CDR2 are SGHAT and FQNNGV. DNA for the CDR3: TGTGCCAGCAGCCGTACGAACACCGGGGAGCTGTTTTTT. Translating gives CASSRTNTGELFF.

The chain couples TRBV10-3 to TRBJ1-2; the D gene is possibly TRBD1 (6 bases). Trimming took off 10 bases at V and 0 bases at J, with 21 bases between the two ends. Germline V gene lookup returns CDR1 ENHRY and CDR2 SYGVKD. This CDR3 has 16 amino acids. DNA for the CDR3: TGTGCCACCTACCCAGGGGTTCCTATACCTAACTATGGCTACACCTTC. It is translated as CATYPGVPIPNYGYTF.

The CDR3 is CSRWGWGHYNEQFF. As DNA, the CDR3 is TGCAGCCGTTGGGGGTGGGGGCATTACAATGAGCAGTTCTTC. The gene calls are TRBV29-1 and TRBJ2-1, with D perhaps TRBD1 (6 bases). The CDR3 runs 14 residues. V lost 8 bases and J 4 bases, leaving 18 bases between the germline ends. Germline values: CDR1 SQVTM, CDR2 ANQGSEA.

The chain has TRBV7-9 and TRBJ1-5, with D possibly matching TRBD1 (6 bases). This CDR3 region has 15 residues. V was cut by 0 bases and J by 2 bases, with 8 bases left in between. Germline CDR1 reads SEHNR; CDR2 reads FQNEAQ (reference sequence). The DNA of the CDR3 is TGTGCCAGCAGCTTAGCAGGGGGTGGCAATCAGCCCCAGCATTTT. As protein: CASSLAGGGNQPQHF. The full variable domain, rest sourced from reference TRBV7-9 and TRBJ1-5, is DTGVSQNPRHKITKRGQNVTFRCDPISEHNRLYWYRQTLGQGPEFLTYFQNEAQLEKSRLLSDRFSAERPKGSFSTLEIQRTEQGDSAMYLCASSLAGGGNQPQHFGDGTRLSIL.

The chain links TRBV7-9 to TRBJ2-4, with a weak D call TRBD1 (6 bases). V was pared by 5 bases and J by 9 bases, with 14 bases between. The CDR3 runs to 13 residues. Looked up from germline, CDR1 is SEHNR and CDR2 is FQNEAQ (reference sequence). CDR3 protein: CASSPRDTGIQYF. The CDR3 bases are TGTGCCAGCAGCCCTCGGGACACAGGCATTCAGTACTTC.

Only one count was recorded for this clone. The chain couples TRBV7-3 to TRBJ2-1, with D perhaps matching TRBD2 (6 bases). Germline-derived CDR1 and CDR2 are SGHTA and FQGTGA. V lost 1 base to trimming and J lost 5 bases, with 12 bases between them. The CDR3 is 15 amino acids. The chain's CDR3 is CASSLSPGVNNEQFF. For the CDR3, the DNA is TGTGCCAGCAGCTTAAGCCCGGGAGTGAACAATGAGCAGTTCTTC.

The CDR3: CASSVVGQGDYGYTF. CDR3 DNA sequence: TGTGCCAGCAGCGTAGTAGGACAGGGGGACTATGGCTACACCTTC. The chain has TRBV9 and TRBJ1-2, with 10 bases aligning to TRBD1. V lost 0 bases to trimming and J lost 3 bases; unmatched junction nucleotides: 2. CDR3 length equals 15 residues. Germline V gene sequence: CDR1 SGDLS, CDR2 YYNGEE.

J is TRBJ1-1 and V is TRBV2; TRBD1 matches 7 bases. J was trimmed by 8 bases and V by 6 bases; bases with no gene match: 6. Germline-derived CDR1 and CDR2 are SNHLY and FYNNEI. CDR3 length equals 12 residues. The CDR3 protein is CASRAGGGEAFF. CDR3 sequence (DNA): TGTGCCAGCAGGGCGGGAGGGGGCGAAGCTTTCTTT. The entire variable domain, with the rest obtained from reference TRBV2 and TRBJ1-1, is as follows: EPEVTQTPSHQVTQMGQEVILRCVPISNHLYFYWYRQILGQKVEFLVSFYNNEISEKSEIFDDQFSVERPDGSNFTLKIRSTKLEDSAMYFCASRAGGGEAFFGQGTRLTVV.